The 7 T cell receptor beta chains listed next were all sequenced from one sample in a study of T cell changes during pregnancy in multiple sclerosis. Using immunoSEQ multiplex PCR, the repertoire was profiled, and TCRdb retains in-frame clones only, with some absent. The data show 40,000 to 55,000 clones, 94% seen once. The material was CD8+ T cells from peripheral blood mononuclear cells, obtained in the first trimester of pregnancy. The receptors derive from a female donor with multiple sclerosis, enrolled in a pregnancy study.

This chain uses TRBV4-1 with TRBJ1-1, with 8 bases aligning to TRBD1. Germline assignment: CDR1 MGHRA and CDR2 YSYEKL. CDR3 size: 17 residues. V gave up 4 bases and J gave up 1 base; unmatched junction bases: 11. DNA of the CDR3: TGCGCCAGCAGCCCTATCCTGGACAGGGCGAGGAACACTGAAGCTTTCTTT. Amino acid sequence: CASSPILDRARNTEAFF.

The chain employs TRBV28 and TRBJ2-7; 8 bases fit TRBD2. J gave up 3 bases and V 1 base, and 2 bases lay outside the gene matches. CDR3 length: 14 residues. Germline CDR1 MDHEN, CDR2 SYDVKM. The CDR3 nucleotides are TGTGCCAGCAGTTTATCTAGCGGGCGCTACGAGCAGTACTTC. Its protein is CASSLSSGRYEQYF.

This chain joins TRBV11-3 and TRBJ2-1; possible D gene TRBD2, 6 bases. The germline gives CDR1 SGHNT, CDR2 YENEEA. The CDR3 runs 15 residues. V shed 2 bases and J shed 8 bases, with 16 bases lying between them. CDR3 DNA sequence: TGTGCCAGCAGCTTAATGAGCGGGTCGGTTGATGAGCAGTTCTTC. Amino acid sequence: CASSLMSGSVDEQFF.

CDR3 DNA sequence: TGCAGCGTCATTAGACAGGGTAATGAAAAACTGTTTTTT. As protein: CSVIRQGNEKLFF. V gene TRBV29-1 combines with J gene TRBJ1-4; 7 bases line up with TRBD1. There are 13 residues in the CDR3. V dropped 6 bases and J dropped 4; count of bases not matched to a gene: 5. Germline CDR1 reads SQVTM; CDR2 reads ANQGSEA.

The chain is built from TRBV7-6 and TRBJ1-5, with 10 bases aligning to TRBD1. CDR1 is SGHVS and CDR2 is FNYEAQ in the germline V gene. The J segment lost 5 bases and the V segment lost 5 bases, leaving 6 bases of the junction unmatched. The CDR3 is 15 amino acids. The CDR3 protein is CASSATGGTDQPQHF. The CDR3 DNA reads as TGTGCCAGCAGCGCGACAGGGGGCACGGATCAGCCCCAGCATTTT.

CDR3 region: CASSLSTLAYEQYF. The CDR3 DNA sequence: TGTGCCAGCAGCTTAAGCACCCTTGCCTACGAGCAGTACTTC. V usage is TRBV7-9 and J usage is TRBJ2-7; unclear D gene. CDR1 and CDR2 (germline): SEHNR, FQNEAQ (reference sequence). The CDR3 has 14 amino acids. The V gene lost 2 bases and the J gene lost 2 bases, with 10 bases spanning the gap.

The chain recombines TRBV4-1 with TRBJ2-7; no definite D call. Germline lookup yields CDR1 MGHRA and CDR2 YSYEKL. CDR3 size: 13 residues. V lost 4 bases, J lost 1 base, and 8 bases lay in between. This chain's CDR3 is CASSLVTSYEQYF. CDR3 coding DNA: TGCGCCAGCAGCCTTGTCACTTCCTACGAGCAGTACTTC.